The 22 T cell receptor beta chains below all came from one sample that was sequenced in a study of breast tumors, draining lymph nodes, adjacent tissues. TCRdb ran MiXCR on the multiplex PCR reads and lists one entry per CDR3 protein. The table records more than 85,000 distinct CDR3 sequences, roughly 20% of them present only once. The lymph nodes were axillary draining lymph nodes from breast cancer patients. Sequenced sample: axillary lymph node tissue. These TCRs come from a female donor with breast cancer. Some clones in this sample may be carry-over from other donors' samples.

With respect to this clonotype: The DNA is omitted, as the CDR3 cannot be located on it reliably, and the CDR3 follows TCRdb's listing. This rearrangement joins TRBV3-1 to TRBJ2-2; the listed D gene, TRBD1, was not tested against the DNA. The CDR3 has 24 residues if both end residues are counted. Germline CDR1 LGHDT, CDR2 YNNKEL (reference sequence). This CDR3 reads CASSQDWDGREQYFGPGNTGELFF.

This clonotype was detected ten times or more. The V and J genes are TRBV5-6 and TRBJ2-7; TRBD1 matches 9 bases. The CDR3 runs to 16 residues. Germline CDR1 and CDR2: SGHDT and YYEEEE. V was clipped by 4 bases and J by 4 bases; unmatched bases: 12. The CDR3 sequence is CASSETGTGSGYEQYF. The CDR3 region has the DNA TGTGCCAGCAGCGAAACCGGGACAGGGTCAGGATACGAGCAGTACTTC.

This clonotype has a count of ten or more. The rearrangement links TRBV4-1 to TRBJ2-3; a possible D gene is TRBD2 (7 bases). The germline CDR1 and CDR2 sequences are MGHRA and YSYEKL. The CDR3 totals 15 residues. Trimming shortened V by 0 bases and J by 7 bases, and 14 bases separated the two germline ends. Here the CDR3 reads CASSQDQGRVNTQYF. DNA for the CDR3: TGCGCCAGCAGCCAAGACCAGGGGAGGGTGAATACGCAGTATTTT.

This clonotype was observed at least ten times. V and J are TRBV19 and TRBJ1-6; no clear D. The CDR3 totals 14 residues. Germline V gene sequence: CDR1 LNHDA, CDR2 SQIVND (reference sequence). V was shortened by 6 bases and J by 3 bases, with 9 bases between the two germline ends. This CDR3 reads CASSLTYYNSPLHF. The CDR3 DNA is TGTGCCAGTAGCCTGACCTACTATAATTCACCCCTCCACTTT.

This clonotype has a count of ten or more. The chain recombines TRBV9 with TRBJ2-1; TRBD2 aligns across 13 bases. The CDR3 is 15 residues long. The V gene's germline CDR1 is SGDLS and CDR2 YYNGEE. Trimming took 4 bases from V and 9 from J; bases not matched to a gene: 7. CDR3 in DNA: TGTGCCAGCAGCTTACGGACTAGCGGGAGATCTGAGCAGTTCTTC. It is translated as CASSLRTSGRSEQFF.

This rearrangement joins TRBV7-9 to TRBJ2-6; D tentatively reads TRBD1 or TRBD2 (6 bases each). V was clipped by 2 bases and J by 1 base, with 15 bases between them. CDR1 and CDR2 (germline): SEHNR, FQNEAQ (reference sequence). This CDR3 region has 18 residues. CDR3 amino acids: CASSLYAGDSSGANVLTF. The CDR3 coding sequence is TGTGCCAGCAGCTTATACGCAGGGGACTCTTCTGGGGCCAACGTCCTGACTTTC.

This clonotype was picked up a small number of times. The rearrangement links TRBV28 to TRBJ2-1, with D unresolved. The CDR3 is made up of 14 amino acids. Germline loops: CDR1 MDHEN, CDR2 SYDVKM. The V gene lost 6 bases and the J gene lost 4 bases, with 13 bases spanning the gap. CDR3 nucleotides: TGTGCCAGCAGCCCCACCGGTCGGTACAATGAGCAGTTCTTC. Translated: CASSPTGRYNEQFF.

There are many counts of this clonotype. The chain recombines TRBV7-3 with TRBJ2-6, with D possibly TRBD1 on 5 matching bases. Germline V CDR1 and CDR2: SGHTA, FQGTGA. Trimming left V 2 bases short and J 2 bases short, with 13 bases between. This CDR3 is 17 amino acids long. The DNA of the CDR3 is TGTGCCAGCAGCTTAGGTCCTAGGGGAACTGGGGCCAACGTCCTGACTTTC. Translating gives CASSLGPRGTGANVLTF.

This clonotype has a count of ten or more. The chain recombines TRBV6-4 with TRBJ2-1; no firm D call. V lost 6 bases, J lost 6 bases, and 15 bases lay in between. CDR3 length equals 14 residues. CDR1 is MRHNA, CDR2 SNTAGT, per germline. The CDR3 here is CASSPMWGTNEQFF. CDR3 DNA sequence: TGTGCCAGCAGCCCCATGTGGGGAACCAATGAGCAGTTCTTC.

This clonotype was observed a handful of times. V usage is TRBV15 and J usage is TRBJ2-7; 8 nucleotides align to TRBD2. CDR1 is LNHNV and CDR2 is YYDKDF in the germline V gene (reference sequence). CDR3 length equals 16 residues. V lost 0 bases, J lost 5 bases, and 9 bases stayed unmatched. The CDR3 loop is CATSRDRAGGSDEQYF. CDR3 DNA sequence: TGTGCCACCAGCAGAGATCGGGCGGGAGGATCAGACGAGCAGTACTTC.

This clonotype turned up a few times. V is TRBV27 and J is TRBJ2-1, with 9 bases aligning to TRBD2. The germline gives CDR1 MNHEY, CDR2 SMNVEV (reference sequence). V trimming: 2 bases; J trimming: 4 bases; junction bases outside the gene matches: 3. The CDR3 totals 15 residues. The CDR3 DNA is TGTGCCAGCAGTTTAGCGGGGGGGGGTTACAATGAGCAGTTCTTC. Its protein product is CASSLAGGGYNEQFF.

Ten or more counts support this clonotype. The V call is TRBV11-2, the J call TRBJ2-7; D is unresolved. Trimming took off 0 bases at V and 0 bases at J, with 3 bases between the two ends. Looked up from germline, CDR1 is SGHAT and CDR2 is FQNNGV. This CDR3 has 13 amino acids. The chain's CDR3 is CASSLEFSYEQYF. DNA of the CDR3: TGTGCCAGCAGCTTAGAATTCTCCTACGAGCAGTACTTC.

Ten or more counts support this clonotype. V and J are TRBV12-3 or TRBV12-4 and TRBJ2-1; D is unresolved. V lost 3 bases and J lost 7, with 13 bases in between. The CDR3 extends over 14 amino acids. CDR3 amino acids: CASSFVKPGNEQFF. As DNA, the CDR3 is TGTGCCAGCAGTTTTGTGAAACCCGGGAATGAGCAGTTCTTC.

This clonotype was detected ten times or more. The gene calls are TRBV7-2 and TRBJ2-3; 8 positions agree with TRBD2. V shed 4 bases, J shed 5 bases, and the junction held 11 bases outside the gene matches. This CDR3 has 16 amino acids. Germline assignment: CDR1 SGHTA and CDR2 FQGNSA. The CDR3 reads CASSSGKSGRRDTQYF. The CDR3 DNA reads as TGTGCCAGCAGCTCCGGGAAGAGCGGGAGAAGAGATACGCAGTATTTT. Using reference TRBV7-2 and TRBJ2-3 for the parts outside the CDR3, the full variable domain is GAGVSQSPSNKVTEKGKDVELRCDPISGHTALYWYRQSLGQGLEFLIYFQGNSAPDKSGLPSDRFSAERTGGSVSTLTIQRTQQEDSAVYLCASSSGKSGRRDTQYFGPGTRLTVL.

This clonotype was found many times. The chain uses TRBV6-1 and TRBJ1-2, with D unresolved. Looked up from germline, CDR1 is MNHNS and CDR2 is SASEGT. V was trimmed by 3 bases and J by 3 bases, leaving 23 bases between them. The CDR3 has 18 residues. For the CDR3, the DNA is TGTGCCAGCAGTGACCTTCTCCTGCGGACGGCCGTTGACTATGGCTACACCTTC. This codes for CASSDLLLRTAVDYGYTF.

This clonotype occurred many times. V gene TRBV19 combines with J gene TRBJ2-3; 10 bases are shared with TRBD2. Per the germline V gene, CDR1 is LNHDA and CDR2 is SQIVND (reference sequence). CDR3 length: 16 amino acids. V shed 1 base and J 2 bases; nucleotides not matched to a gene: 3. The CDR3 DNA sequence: TGTGCCAGTAGTATAGGGAGCGGGGGGGCCACAGATACGCAGTATTTT. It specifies CASSIGSGGATDTQYF.

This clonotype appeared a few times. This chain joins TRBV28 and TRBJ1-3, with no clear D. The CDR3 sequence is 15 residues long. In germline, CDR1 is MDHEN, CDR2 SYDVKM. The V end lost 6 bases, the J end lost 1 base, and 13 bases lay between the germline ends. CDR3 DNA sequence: TGTGCCAGCAGAGAGACGGCGCTTTCTGGAAACACCATATATTTT. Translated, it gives CASRETALSGNTIYF.

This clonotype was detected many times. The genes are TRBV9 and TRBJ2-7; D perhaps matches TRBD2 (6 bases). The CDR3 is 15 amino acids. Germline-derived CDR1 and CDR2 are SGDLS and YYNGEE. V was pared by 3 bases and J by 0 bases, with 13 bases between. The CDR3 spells CASSAGLLDSYEQYF. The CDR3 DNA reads TGTGCCAGCAGCGCAGGACTACTCGACTCCTACGAGCAGTACTTC.

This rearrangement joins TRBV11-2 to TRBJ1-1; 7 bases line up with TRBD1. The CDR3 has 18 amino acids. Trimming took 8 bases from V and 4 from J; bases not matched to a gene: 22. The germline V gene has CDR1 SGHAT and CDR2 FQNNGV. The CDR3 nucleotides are TGTGCCAGCGCCAGGGGCCAGGGGGGGAGAGTGGGGAGCACTGAAGCTTTCTTT. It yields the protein CASARGQGGRVGSTEAFF. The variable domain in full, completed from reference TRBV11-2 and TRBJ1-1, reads EAGVAQSPRYKIIEKRQSVAFWCNPISGHATLYWYQQILGQGPKLLIQFQNNGVVDDSQLPKDRFSAERLKGVDSTLKIQPAKLEDSAVYLCASARGQGGRVGSTEAFFGQGTRLTVV.

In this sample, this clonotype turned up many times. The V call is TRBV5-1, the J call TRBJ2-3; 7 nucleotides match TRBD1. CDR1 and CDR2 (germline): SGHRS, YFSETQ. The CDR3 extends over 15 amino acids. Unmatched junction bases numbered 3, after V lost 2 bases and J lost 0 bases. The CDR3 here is CASSLPGQSTDTQYF. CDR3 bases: TGCGCCAGCAGCTTACCGGGACAGAGCACAGATACGCAGTATTTT.

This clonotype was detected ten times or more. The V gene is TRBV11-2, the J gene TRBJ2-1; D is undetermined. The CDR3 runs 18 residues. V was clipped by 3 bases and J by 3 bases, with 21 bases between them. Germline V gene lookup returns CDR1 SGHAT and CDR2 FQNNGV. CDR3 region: CASSFRPGPVRFYNEQFF. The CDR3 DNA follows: TGTGCCAGCAGCTTCCGTCCCGGGCCCGTAAGATTCTACAATGAGCAGTTCTTC.

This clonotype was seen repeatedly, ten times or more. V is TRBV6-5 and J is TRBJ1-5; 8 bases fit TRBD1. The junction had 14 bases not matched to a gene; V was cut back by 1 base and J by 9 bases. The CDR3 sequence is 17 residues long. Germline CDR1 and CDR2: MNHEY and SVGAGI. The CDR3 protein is CASSYYLRTGKVGPQHF. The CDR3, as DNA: TGTGCCAGCAGTTACTATCTGAGGACAGGGAAGGTGGGGCCCCAGCATTTT.